The following is a TCR beta chain sequence with its context. Its antigen specificity is not known. Since a much larger clone is just one base distant, this may be a read error. The sample is drawn from a study of response to subunit inactivated influenza vaccine (dated by TCRdb to 2017 to 2018). For context, the study as a whole: Deep quantitative T cell receptor repertoire profiling was used in the study to track responses to a trivalent subunit inactivated influenza vaccine.

Library preparation used RT-PCR. Reads for this sample came from an Illumina HiSeq 2500. In TCRdb, the public reads were trimmed at Q25 with fastp and aligned with MiXCR, with productive beta chains retained. Identical CDR3 proteins give one entry, which carries the most common genes and DNA. The sample profile shows 500,000 to 600,000 distinct CDR3 sequences; about 11% of them were found once. 9.5% to 12% of the sample is in the top ten clones. The study at large found these results: The authors proposed that each seasonal influenza vaccination may bring in only a limited number of new T cells.

CDR1 and CDR2 are read off the germline V gene (reference sequence) as SEHNR and FQNEAQ. The CDR3 sequence holds 12 residues, the cysteine and phenylalanine included. Only CDR3 DNA is held: 36 bases, read in frame from base 1. These sequences were also reported in another study, on T cells expressing NK-cell markers. In that second paper, the authors write: TCR beta cDNA libraries were prepared using 5'RACE template switching, which introduced a universal primer site and unique molecular identifiers. Three sorted T-cell subsets (CD3+CD56+NKG2C+, CD3+CD56+NKG2C- and CD3+CD56-NKG2C+) from several donors had their TCR beta-chain repertoires profiled. Among the eight sequenced donors, seven were HCMV-seropositive and one was HCMV-seronegative. In several experiments an anti-gammadeltaTCR antibody was added to restrict sorting to alphabetaTCR-expressing T cells. In six donors, the dominant CD3+CD56+NKG2C+ clonotypes ranked among the top 10 CD8+ clonotypes, making up 1.0-7.0% of CD8+ T cells. Those dominant clonotypes were again the most abundant among CD3+CD56-NKG2C+ cells in four donors, at about 25-65%. Whether the expanded NKG2C-expressing T cell clones were specific for HCMV antigens was left unclear. All eight donors whose samples were sequenced were randomly selected healthy volunteers, three of them men and five women. A commercial ELISA kit detecting HCMV-specific IgG in serum was used to determine HCMV serostatus. Peripheral blood mononuclear cells were isolated from blood by Ficoll density gradient centrifugation. Bulk peripheral blood T-cell repertoires were additionally sequenced from unsorted PBMC for over 5 donors. Priming for cDNA synthesis came from the TCR beta constant segment, and two successive PCR amplification steps followed. Illumina HiSeq 2000/2500, MiSeq or NextSeq was used to sequence libraries as 2 x 150 bp reads. MIGEC handled demultiplexing of the reads and grouping by UMI, while MiTCR was used to assemble and quantify clonotypes. To exclude erroneous sequences, any TCR cDNA sequence not supported by at least two reads was discarded. The tcR package was used for downstream repertoire analysis, with clonotypes matched between fractions based on CDR3 nucleotide sequence plus V segment. VDJmatch was used to annotate antigen specificity against VDJdb, with one amino acid substitution in CDR3 allowed.

This sequence originates from a man aged 45-60 years who received an inactivated influenza vaccine. Donor details come from another sample of the same person, matched by shared clones. The chain is encoded by TRBV7-9 joined to TRBJ1-1, with the D gene not confidently named. Here the sequenced sample was PBMCs from blood, taken on the day of vaccination. The sequence in DNA is TGTGCCAGCAGCCCCCCACAGACTGAAGCTTCCTTT. This is translated as CASSPPQTEASF. The reference TRBV7-9 and TRBJ1-1 proteins fill in what lies around the CDR3, so the full variable domain reads DTGVSQNPRHKITKRGQNVTFRCDPISEHNRLYWYRQTLGQGPEFLTYFQNEAQLEKSRLLSDRFSAERPKGSFSTLEIQRTEQGDSAMYLCASSPPQTEASFGQGTRLTVV.